The entry that follows covers one T cell receptor beta chain sequence. The entry originates in a study of shared clonotypes between healthy human individuals. Study-wide context: CD4 naive cells filled three plates per donor, CD4 memory three, CD8 naive two and CD8 memory one.

This CDR3 comprises 14 residues. Germline loops: CDR1 SGHRS, CDR2 YFSETQ. The V segment lost 3 bases and the J segment 3 bases; nucleotides outside the gene matches: 5. Some clones are missing from TCRdb's copy, which holds only in-frame ones; the method was immunoSEQ multiplex PCR. The top ten hold roughly 0.13% of the sample, which has 2,100,000 or so clones, about 94% seen once. This clonotype was obtained from a man in his late teens or twenties in good health. V gene TRBV5-1 combines with J gene TRBJ2-7; 8 bases agree with TRBD2. Material for sequencing was naive CD4+ T cells sorted from blood. Specified subset: CD45RA+ positively selected. CDR3 DNA: TGCGCCAGCAGCTGGACTAGCACGAGCTACGAGCAGTACTTC. As protein: CASSWTSTSYEQYF.